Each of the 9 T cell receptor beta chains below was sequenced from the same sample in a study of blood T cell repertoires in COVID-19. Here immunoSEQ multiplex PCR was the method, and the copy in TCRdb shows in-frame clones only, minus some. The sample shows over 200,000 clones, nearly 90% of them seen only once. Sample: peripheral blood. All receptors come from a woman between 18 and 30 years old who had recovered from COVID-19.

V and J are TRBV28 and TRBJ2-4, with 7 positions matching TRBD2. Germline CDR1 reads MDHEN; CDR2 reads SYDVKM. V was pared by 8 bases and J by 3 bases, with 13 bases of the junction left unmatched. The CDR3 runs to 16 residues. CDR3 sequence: CASQLSGASFKNIQYF. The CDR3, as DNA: TGTGCCAGCCAATTAAGCGGGGCTTCCTTCAAAAACATTCAGTACTTC. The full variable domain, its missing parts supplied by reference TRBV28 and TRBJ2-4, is DVKVTQSSRYLVKRTGEKVFLECVQDMDHENMFWYRQDPGLGLRLIYFSYDVKMKEKGDIPEGYSVSREKKERFSLILESASTNQTSMYLCASQLSGASFKNIQYFGAGTRLSVL.

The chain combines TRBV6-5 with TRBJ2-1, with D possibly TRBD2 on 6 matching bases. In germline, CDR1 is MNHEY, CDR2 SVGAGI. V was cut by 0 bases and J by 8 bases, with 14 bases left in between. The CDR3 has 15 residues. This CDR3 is CASSYSGGLVDEQFF. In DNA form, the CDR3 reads TGTGCCAGCAGTTACTCGGGAGGATTGGTCGATGAGCAGTTCTTC.

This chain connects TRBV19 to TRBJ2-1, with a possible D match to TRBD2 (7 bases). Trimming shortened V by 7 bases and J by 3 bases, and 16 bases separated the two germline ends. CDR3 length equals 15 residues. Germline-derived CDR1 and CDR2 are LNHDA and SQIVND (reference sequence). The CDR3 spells CASIMAGANYNEQFF. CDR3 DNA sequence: TGTGCCAGTATCATGGCGGGGGCTAACTACAATGAGCAGTTCTTC.

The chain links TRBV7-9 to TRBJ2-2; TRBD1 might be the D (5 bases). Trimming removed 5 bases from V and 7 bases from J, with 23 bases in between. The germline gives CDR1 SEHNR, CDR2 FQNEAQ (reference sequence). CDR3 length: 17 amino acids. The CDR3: CASSPRRVYRGGGELFF. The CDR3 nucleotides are TGTGCCAGCAGCCCACGGCGCGTTTATAGGGGCGGCGGGGAGCTGTTTTTT.

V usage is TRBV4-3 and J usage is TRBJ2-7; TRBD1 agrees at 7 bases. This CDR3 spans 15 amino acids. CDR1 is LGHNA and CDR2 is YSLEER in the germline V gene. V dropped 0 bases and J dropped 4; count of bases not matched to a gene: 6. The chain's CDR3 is CASSQDGTAGYEQYF. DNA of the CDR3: TGCGCCAGCAGCCAAGATGGGACAGCTGGGTACGAGCAGTACTTC.

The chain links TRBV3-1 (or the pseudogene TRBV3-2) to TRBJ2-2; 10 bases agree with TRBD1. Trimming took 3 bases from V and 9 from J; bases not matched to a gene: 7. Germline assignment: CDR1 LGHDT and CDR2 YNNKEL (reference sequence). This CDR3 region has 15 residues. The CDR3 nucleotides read TGTGCCAGCAGCCATCCGGGACAGGGGATATGGGAGCTGTTTTTT. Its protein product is CASSHPGQGIWELFF.

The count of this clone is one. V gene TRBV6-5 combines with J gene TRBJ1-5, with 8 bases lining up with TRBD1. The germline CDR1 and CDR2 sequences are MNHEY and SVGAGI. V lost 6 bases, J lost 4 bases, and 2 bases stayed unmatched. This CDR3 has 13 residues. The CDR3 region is CASRRQGNQPQHF. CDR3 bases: TGTGCCAGCAGACGACAGGGGAATCAGCCCCAGCATTTT.

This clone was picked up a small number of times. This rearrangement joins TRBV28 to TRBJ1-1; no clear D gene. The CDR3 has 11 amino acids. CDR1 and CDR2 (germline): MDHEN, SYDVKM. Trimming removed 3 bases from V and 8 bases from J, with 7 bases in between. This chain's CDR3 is CASSFVREAFF. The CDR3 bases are TGTGCCAGCAGTTTTGTCAGAGAAGCTTTCTTT.

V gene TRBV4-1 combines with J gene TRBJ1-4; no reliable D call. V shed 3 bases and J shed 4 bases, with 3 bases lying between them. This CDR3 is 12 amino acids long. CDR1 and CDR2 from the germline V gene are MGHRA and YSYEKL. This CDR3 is CASSHNNEKLFF. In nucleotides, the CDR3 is TGCGCCAGCAGCCACAATAATGAAAAACTGTTTTTT.